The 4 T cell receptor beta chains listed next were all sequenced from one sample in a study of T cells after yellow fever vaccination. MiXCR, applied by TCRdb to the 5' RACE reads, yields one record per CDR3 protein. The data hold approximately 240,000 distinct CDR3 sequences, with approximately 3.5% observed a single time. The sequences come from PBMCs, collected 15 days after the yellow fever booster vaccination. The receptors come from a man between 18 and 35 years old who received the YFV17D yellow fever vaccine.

The CDR3 reads CASSLGGRGTEAFF. CDR3 DNA: TGTGCCAGCAGCTTGGGGGGGCGCGGGACTGAAGCTTTCTTT. This chain uses TRBV5-5 with TRBJ1-1; D might be TRBD1 (6 bases). The length of the CDR3 is 14 residues. CDR1 and CDR2 (germline): SGHKS, YYEKEE (reference sequence). V was clipped by 0 bases and J by 5 bases, with 11 bases between them.

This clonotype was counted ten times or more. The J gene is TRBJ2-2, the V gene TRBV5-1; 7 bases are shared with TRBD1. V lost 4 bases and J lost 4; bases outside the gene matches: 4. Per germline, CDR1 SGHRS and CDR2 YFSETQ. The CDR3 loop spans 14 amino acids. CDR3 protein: CASSLGQTTGELFF. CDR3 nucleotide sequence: TGCGCCAGCAGCCTGGGACAGACCACCGGGGAGCTGTTTTTT.

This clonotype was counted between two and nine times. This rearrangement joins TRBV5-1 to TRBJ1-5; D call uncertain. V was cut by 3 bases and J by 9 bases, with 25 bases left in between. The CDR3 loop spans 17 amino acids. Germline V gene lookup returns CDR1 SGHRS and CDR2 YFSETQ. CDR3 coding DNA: TGCGCCAGCAGCTACGTTCTGTCCGTCCCTCCTAGACGGCCCCAGCATTTT. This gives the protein CASSYVLSVPPRRPQHF.

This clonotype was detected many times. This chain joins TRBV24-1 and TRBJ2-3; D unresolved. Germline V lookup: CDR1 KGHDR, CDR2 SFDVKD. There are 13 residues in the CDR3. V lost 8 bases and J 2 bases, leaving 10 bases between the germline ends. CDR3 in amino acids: CATTQEATDTQYF. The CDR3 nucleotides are TGTGCCACCACCCAAGAAGCCACAGATACGCAGTATTTT.